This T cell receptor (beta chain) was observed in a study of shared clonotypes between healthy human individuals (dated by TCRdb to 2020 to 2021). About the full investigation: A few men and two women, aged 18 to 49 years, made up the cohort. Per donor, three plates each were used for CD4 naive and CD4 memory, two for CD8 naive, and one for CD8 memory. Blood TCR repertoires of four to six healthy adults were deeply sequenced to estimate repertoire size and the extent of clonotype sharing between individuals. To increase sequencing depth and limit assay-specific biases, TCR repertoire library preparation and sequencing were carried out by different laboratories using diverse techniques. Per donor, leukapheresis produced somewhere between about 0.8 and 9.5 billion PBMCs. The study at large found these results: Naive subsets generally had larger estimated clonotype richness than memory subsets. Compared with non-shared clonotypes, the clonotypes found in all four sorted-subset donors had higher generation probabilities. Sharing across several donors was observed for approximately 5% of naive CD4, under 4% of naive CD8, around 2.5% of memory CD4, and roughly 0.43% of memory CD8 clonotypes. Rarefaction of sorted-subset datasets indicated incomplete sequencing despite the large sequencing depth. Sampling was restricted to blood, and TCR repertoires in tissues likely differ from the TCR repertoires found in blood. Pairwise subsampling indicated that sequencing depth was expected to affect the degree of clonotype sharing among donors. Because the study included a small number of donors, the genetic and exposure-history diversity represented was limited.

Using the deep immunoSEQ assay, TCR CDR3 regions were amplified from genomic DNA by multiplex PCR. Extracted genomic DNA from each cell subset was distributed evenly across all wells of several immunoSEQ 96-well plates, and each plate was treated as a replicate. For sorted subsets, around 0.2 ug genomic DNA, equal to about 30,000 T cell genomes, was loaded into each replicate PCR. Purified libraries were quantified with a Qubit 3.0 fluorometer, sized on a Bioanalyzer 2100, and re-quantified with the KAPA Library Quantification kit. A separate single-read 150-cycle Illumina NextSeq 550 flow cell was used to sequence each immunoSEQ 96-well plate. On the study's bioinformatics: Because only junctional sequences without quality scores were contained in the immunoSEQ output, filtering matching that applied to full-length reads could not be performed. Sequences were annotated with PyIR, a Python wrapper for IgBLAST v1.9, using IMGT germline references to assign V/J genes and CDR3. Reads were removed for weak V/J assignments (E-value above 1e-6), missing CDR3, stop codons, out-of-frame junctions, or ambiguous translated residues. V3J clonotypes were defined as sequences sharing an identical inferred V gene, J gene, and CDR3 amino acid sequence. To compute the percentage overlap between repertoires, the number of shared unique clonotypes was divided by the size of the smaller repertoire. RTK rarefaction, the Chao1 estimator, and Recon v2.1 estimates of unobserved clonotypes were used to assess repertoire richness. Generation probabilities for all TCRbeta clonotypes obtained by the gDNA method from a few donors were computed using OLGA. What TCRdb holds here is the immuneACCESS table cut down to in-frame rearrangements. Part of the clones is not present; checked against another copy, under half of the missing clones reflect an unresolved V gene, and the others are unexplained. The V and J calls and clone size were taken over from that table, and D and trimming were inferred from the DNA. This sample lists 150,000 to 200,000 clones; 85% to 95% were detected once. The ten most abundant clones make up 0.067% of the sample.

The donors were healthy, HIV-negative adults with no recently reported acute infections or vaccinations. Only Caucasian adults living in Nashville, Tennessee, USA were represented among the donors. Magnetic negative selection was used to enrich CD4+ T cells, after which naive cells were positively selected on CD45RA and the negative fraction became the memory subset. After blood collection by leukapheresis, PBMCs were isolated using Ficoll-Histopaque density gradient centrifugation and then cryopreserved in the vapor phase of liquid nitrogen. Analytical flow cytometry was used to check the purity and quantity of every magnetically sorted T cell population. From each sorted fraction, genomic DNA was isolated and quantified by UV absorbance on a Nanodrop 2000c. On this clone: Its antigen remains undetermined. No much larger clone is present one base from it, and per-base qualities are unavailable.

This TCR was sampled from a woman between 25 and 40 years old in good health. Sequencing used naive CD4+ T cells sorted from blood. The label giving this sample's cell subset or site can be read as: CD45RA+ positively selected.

The CDR3 corresponds to CATSRQYTGELFF. The DNA sequence follows: TGTGCCACCAGCAGACAGTACACCGGGGAGCTGTTTTTT. Recombination connected TRBV15 to TRBJ2-2; no confident D gene assignment can be made. Spanning cysteine to phenylalanine, the CDR3 consists of 13 amino acids. CDR3 DNA only is kept here, 39 bases in frame from base 1. According to the germline V gene (reference sequence), CDR1 reads LNHNV and CDR2 reads YYDKDF. Trimming removed 2 bases from V and 3 bases from J, leaving 4 bases between the germline ends.